The clone carrying this T cell receptor (beta chain) was seen only a few times. The antigen remains unidentified. The sample belongs to a study of T-cell memory formation after mild COVID-19. Study-level points and caveats: There was a balanced CD4/CD8 profile in clones contracting day 15 to 85, and later expanders leaned CD4+.

Constant-segment primers and 5'RACE yielded cDNA libraries for TCR alpha and TCR beta, each carrying sample barcodes and UMIs. MiXCR, run by TCRdb on the 5' RACE reads, gives a single entry per CDR3 protein. This table holds fewer than 400,000 distinct CDR3 sequences, more than 15% found once. V was shortened by 6 bases and J by 10 bases, with 13 bases between the two germline ends. This CDR3 has 12 amino acids. Germline V lookup: CDR1 SGHNT, CDR2 YENEEA. Sequenced material: PBMCs or a T cell subset sorted from them (not recorded which). This chain connects TRBV11-3 to TRBJ2-1; D gene unclear. This receptor was obtained from a man younger than 30 who had mild COVID-19 (a few samples of this study predate the infection). Cell type and time point are not known. CDR3 nucleotides: TGTGCCAGCAGTCTGGGTAGGGAAGAGCAGTTCTTC. It encodes CASSLGREEQFF. The full variable domain, its missing parts supplied by reference TRBV11-3 and TRBJ2-1, is EAGVVQSPRYKIIEKKQPVAFWCNPISGHNTLYWYLQNLGQGPELLIRYENEEAVDDSQLPKDRFSAERLKGVDSTLKIQPAELGDSAVYLCASSLGREEQFFGPGTRLTVL.